This T cell receptor (beta chain) came from a study of CD8+ T cells in alopecia areata. Lesional scalp punch biopsies and peripheral blood were collected from alopecia areata patients. Sorted populations comprised CD4+ and CD8+ T cells obtained from PBMCs. This clone was seen only a few times. Its matching antigen is unknown. Germline CDR1 reads MNHEY; CDR2 reads SVGAGI. The V and J ends lost 2 bases and 2 bases respectively, with 2 bases between them. The CDR3 is made up of 12 amino acids. The sequencing template was cDNA reverse transcribed from extracted RNA. The data were produced by immunoSEQ multiplex PCR, yet TCRdb's version contains in-frame clones alone and is incomplete. The table has approximately 98,000 clones, under 65% seen once. Study-level results: Normal-skin resident alphabeta T cells also appear among scalp sample sequences. Patients showed less clear TCR sequence sharing than mice, possibly partly because of HLA diversity.

The material sequenced was NKG2D-low CD8+ T cells sorted from blood. The chain combines TRBV6-5 with TRBJ2-3; D unresolved. This TCR was sampled from a human donor with alopecia areata. The CDR3: CASSYNTDTQYF. The CDR3 nucleotides read TGTGCCAGCAGTTACAACACAGATACGCAGTATTTT.